Listed below are T cell receptor beta chains from one sample, sequenced in a study of human T cells and chemical hapten exposure. TCRdb independently ran MiXCR on the RACE reads; one entry per CDR3 protein. The sample has about 90,000 distinct CDR3 sequences, about 11% seen once. The specimen comprised whole blood, sampled in connection with sensitization to the hapten diphenylcyclopropenone (DPC). All receptors derive from a young woman with alopecia areata. Some clones in this sample may be carry-over from other donors' samples. Both conserved end residues are part of each CDR3. A D gene is named only where the DNA matches it firmly. Expanded clones are given a class, and other clones once, few, many or no size at all.

abundance	v_gene	d_gene	j_gene	CDR3aa
NA	TRBV11-3	TRBD1	TRBJ1-1	CASSQTGGEGTEAFF
many	TRBV6-2/TRBV6-3	TRBD1	TRBJ1-5	CASSQLGQGLFGNQPQHF
NA	TRBV4-3	NA	TRBJ2-7	CASSQEDTSYEQYF
many	TRBV11-2	TRBD2	TRBJ2-2	CASSLVAGGPNTGELFF
NA	TRBV29-1	NA	TRBJ2-5	CSVFGFFETQYF
many	TRBV28	NA	TRBJ2-5	CASSSSQGPETQYF
many	TRBV7-2	NA	TRBJ2-3	CASSSRALETQYF
NA	TRBV7-2	TRBD1	TRBJ2-3	CASSTRTGGTDTQYF
few	TRBV7-2	NA	TRBJ2-5	CASSFLETQYF
few	TRBV28	TRBD1	TRBJ1-1	CASRPTGGRGAFF
many	TRBV29-1	NA	TRBJ1-1	CSVVNTEAFF
NA	TRBV20-1	TRBD1	TRBJ1-6	CSARGTGRANSPLHF
few	TRBV28	TRBD2	TRBJ2-7	CATTKDSGSEQYF
many	TRBV7-9	NA	TRBJ2-3	CASSLTSIESTDTQYF
many	TRBV28	TRBD1	TRBJ1-1	CASSHGQGEWVNTEAFF
few	TRBV3-1	NA	TRBJ1-5	CASSQDVGAGQPQHF
many	TRBV10-1	NA	TRBJ1-1	CASSESGGGGTIEAFF
NA	TRBV13	NA	TRBJ2-3	CASSFPPDTQYF
many	TRBV7-2	TRBD1	TRBJ2-1	CASNLDRQYNEQFF
NA	TRBV7-2	NA	TRBJ2-5	CASSLMGTAETQYF
few	TRBV6-5	TRBD1	TRBJ2-1	CASSSPRQGGNEQFF
many	TRBV12-3/TRBV12-4	TRBD1	TRBJ1-3	CASNRQGLSGNTIYF
many	TRBV4-3	NA	TRBJ2-6	CASSQDIKGSGANVLTF
NA	TRBV28	NA	TRBJ1-4	CASTKPTGSNEKLFF
many	TRBV7-9	NA	TRBJ1-1	CASSFNSKNTEAFF
NA	TRBV28	NA	TRBJ1-2	CASSHRDGYTF
many	TRBV2	NA	TRBJ2-1	CASSTGYSYNEQFF
many	TRBV6-2/TRBV6-3	NA	TRBJ1-1	CASSYVGGWHTEAFF
few	TRBV10-2	TRBD2	TRBJ2-2	CASSVLAGGSSSGELFF
few	TRBV28	NA	TRBJ2-1	CASSLSWTARYNEQFF
few	TRBV24-1	NA	TRBJ2-3	CATSRTSSTDTQYF
NA	TRBV7-2	NA	TRBJ1-1	CASSQRALGVSEAFF
many	TRBV30	NA	TRBJ1-1	CACAEQLNTEAFF
NA	TRBV28	NA	TRBJ2-1	CASSFVDEQFF
few	TRBV5-8	NA	TRBJ2-3	CASSFSGADTQYF
many	TRBV5-1	NA	TRBJ1-1	CASSLERGRNTEAFF
NA	TRBV28	TRBD1	TRBJ1-6	CASSAGTGPLYF
NA	TRBV4-1	NA	TRBJ1-2	CASSQVADIDYTF
many	TRBV20-1	TRBD2	TRBJ2-3	CSARDRGGVTDTQYF